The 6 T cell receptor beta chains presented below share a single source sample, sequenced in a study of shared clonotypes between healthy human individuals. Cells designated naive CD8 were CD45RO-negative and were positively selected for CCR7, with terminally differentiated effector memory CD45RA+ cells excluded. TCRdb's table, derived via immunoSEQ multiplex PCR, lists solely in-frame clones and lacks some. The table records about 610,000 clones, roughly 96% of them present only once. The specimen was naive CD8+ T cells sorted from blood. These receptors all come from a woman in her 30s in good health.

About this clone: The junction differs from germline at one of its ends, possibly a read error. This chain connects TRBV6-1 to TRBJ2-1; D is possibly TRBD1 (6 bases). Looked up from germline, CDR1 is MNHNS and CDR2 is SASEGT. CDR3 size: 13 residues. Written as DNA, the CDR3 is TGTGCCAGCAGTGAAGCTTTTACGGACAGAGCAATCTTC. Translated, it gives CASSEAFTDRAIF.

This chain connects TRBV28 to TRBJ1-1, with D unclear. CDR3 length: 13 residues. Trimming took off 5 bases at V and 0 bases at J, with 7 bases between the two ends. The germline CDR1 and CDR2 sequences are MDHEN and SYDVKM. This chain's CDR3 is CASSLQLNTEAFF. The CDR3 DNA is TGTGCCAGCAGTCTACAGCTGAACACTGAAGCTTTCTTT.

The CDR3 loop is CASSPGLHSSYEQYF. The CDR3 bases are TGTGCCAGCAGCCCGGGACTCCACAGCTCCTACGAGCAGTACTTC. The chain employs TRBV11-2 and TRBJ2-7, with TRBD2 as a possible D gene (6 bases). Germline CDR1 SGHAT, CDR2 FQNNGV. Trimming removed 5 bases from V and 0 bases from J, with 14 bases in between. This CDR3 is 15 amino acids long.

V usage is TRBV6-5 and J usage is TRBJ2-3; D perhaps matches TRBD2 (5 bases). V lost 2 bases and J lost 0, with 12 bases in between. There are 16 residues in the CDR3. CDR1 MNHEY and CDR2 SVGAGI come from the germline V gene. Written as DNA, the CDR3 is TGTGCCAGCAGTTACATAGCGATGATGAGCACAGATACGCAGTATTTT. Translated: CASSYIAMMSTDTQYF.

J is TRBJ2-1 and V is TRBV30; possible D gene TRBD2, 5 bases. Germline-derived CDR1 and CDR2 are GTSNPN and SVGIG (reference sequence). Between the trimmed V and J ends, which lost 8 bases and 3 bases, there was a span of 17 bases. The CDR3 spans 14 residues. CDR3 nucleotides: TGTGCCCGGGGTGCTCTGGGCCTCTACAATGAGCAGTTCTTC. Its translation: CARGALGLYNEQFF.

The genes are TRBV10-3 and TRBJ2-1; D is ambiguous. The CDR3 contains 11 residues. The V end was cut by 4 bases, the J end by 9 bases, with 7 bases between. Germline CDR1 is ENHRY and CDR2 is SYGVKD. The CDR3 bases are TGTGCCATCAGTGTGTGGGGTGAGCAGTTCTTC. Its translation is CAISVWGEQFF.